This TCR beta chain was sequenced for a study of vaccination effects on CD4 cells after COVID-19 (dated by TCRdb to between 2021 and 2024). In the study overall: Two doses of either the BNT162b2 or the mRNA-1273 mRNA SARS-CoV-2 vaccine were administered to participants. SARS-CoV-2 spike-specific CD4+ TCR repertoires were compared before and after mRNA vaccination in COVID-19 convalescent patients and in infection-naive vaccine recipients. The full study included some 10 COVID-19 convalescent patients and a few SARS-CoV-2-naive healthy vaccine recipients. The Oncomine TCR Beta short-read assay on an Illumina iSeq 100 was used to sequence cultures from other donors in the study.

At the junction V is shortened by 2 bases and J by 3 bases, with 16 bases in between. The germline V gene (reference sequence) supplies CDR1 LNHDA and CDR2 SQIVND. From its cysteine to its phenylalanine, the CDR3 spans 17 amino acids. Only the CDR3 region is kept as DNA, spanning 51 bases read in frame from base 1. As concerns this clone: This clone's antigen is unknown. Base qualities are missing; no much larger clone stands one base away.

Results the study describes overall, beyond this receptor: In healthy vaccine recipients, vaccine-induced clones were almost all SARS-CoV-2 mono-reactive, with only 1 of 255 being cross-reactive with common cold coronaviruses. The study was limited by a small number of convalescent patients, and early post-infection timepoints were lacking. Clones induced by infection and clones induced by vaccination both contracted markedly at late timepoints after vaccination, which fits with T cell responses waning over time.

The ViraFEST assay stimulated PBMC with viral peptide pools and then used TCR sequencing to identify antigen-specific CD4+ T cell clonotypes by expansion. After 10 to 11 days of culture, CD4+ T cells were isolated with the EasySep CD4+ T cell isolation kit. None of the healthy vaccine recipients had a prior SARS-CoV-2 infection, which was confirmed by nucleocapsid antibody tests that came back negative both before and after vaccination. A few million PBMC per well were cultured with roughly 10 ug/ml peptides in IMDM containing approximately 4.5% human AB serum, approximately 10 IU/ml IL-2 and gentamicin. On days 3 and 7, half of the culture medium was replaced with fresh IL-2-containing medium. Unless otherwise noted, each peptide stimulation condition was cultured in triplicate wells. PBMC were separated from whole blood using Ficoll-Paque Plus gradient centrifugation and were then either cryopreserved at -140C or used fresh. The overlapping peptide pools covered the spike proteins of SARS-CoV-2 and of the common cold coronaviruses HCoV-NL63, HCoV-OC43 and HCoV-229E. The QIAamp micro DNA kit was used to extract genomic DNA from the cultured CD4+ T cells.

Receptor libraries were prepared by the immunoSEQ multiplex PCR assay. TCR beta CDR3 sequencing was performed on DNA from the cultured, isolated CD4+ T cells. For the original study's pipeline: Non-productive TCR sequences were removed and reads were trimmed to the CDR3 region, keeping CDR3s of at least 7 amino acids. Antigen-specific clonotypes were identified with the MANAFEST web app by comparing expansion in peptide wells against reference cultures. To count as positive, a clone had to show expansion at FDR<0.05 compared with the reference and with all other wells, an odds ratio above 5, and a frequency above 0.1% in two replicate wells. A clonotype was defined as cross-reactive if the clonotype was significantly expanded both in SARS-CoV-2 spike wells and in at least one common cold coronavirus spike condition. CDR3 similarity was assessed by Levenshtein distance with the stringdist R package, and unrooted trees were built with ape in R 3.6.1. The clones in this table, taken by TCRdb from immuneACCESS, are in-frame only. Not every clone is retained; where verified, under half of the shortfall comes from an unresolved V gene, and the cause of the rest is unknown. The V and J calls and clone size come from that table; D and trimming were worked out from the DNA. The sample contains 65,000 to 90,000 clones, around 79% of them found a single time. 10% to 13% of the sample is held by the ten biggest clonotypes.

Sample: CD4+ T cells from PBMCs cultured with SARS-CoV-2 spike peptides, taken before COVID-19 vaccination. Taken with the paper, the label for cell subset or site translates to: SARS-CoV-2 spike overlapping peptide pool stimulation. In this chain, TRBV19 is recombined with TRBJ1-4, with TRBD1 perhaps the D gene, on 6 matching bases. The receptor was isolated from a human donor who received a COVID-19 vaccine. CDR3 protein: CASSIFGSEGANEKLFF. Read as DNA, the sequence is TGTGCCAGTAGTATATTCGGATCCGAGGGGGCTAATGAAAAACTGTTTTTT.